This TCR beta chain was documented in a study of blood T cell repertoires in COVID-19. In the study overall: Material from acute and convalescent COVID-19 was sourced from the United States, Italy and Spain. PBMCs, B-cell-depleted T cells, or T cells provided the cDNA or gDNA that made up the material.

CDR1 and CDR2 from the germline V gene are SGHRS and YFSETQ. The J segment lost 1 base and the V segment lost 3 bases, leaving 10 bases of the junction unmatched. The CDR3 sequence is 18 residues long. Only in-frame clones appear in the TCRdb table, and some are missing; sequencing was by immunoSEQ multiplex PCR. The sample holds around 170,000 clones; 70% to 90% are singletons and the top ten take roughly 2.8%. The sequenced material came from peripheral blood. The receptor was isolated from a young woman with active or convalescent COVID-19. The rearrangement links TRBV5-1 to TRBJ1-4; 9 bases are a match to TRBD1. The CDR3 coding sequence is TGCGCCAGCAGCTCGGGGACAGGGTATCCGGAAACTAATGAAAAACTGTTTTTT. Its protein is CASSSGTGYPETNEKLFF.